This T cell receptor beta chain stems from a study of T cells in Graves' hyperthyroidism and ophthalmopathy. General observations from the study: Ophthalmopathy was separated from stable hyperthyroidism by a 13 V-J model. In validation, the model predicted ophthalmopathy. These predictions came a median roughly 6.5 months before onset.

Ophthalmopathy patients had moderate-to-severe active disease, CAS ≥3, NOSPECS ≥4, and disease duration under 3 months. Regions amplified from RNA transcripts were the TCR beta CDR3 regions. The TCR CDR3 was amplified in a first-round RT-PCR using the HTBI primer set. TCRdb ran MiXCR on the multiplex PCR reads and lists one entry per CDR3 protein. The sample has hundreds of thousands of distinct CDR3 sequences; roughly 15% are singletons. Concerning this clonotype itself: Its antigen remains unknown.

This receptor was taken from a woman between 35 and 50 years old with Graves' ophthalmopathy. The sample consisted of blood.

DNA of the CDR3: TGTGCCAGTAGTACCCCCTCACCCGGGAGGGCCCAGGACGAGCAGTACTTC. Its protein product is CASSTPSPGRAQDEQYF. The chain recombines TRBV19 with TRBJ2-7; 8 nucleotides agree with TRBD2. Germline assignment: CDR1 LNHDA and CDR2 SQIVND (reference sequence). Germline trimming cut 4 bases from V and 5 bases from J; bases unmatched to any gene: 16. The CDR3 loop spans 17 amino acids.